These 24 T cell receptor beta chains share one sample of origin, sequenced in a study of neurological immune-mediated disorders. TCRdb recomputed calls from the 5' RACE reads with MiXCR, one row per CDR3 protein. The sample includes some 25,000 distinct CDR3 sequences, over 5.5% of them seen just once. The sample taken for sequencing was PBMCs. The receptors were sampled from a woman aged 35 to 49 in good health.

This clonotype occurred a few times. The rearrangement uses TRBV5-1 and TRBJ2-7; D is undetermined. V was cut by 0 bases and J by 5 bases, with 6 bases left in between. Looked up from germline, CDR1 is SGHRS and CDR2 is YFSETQ. There are 12 residues in the CDR3. The CDR3 bases are TGCGCCAGCAGCTTGGACGGAAACGAGCAGTACTTC. It codes for CASSLDGNEQYF.

This clonotype was observed many times. The rearrangement joins TRBV24-1 to TRBJ2-3, with a weak D call TRBD1 (6 bases). The CDR3 totals 15 residues. V lost 4 bases to trimming and J lost 5 bases, with 15 bases between them. Germline values: CDR1 KGHDR, CDR2 SFDVKD. The CDR3 coding sequence is TGTGCCACCAGTGACTCCCAAGGGGGACGAGATACGCAGTATTTT. Translating it yields CATSDSQGGRDTQYF.

This clonotype was counted many times. This chain connects TRBV3-1 to TRBJ1-4; D uncertain. V lost 4 bases to trimming and J lost 7 bases, with 7 bases between them. The CDR3 runs 12 residues. CDR1 LGHDT and CDR2 YNNKEL come from the germline V gene (reference sequence). CDR3 protein: CASSPRGEKLFF. As DNA, the CDR3 is TGTGCCAGCAGCCCTCGGGGTGAAAAACTGTTTTTT.

Sample share makes this clonotype medium-sized. V and J are TRBV7-6 and TRBJ2-3; the D gene could be TRBD1 or TRBD2 (5 bases each). From germline, CDR1 is SGHVS and CDR2 FNYEAQ. Trimming removed 3 bases from V and 2 bases from J, with 9 bases in between. The CDR3 totals 14 residues. The CDR3 protein is CASSLGPPTDTQYF. The DNA of the CDR3 is TGTGCCAGCAGCTTGGGACCCCCCACAGATACGCAGTATTTT.

This clonotype was detected many times. The V gene is TRBV12-3 or TRBV12-4, the J gene TRBJ2-7; no reliable D call. The CDR3 is 15 residues long. The V and J ends lost 5 bases and 0 bases respectively, with 14 bases between them. The CDR3 DNA reads TGTGCCAGCAGTCCCCGTGGGTGGAACTCCTACGAGCAGTACTTC. This codes for CASSPRGWNSYEQYF.

There are many counts of this clonotype. The genes are TRBV16 and TRBJ1-1; 10 nucleotides match TRBD1. Germline V lookup: CDR1 KGHSY, CDR2 FQNENV. The V segment lost 6 bases and the J segment 5 bases; nucleotides outside the gene matches: 6. This CDR3 contains 14 residues. The chain's CDR3 is CASRRDRGLTEAFF. The CDR3 DNA reads TGTGCCAGCAGACGCGACAGGGGGCTGACTGAAGCTTTCTTT.

This clonotype was observed a handful of times. The V and J genes are TRBV20-1 and TRBJ2-1; 14 bases are shared with TRBD2. The CDR3 loop spans 20 amino acids. CDR1 is DFQATT and CDR2 is SNEGSKA in the germline V gene (reference sequence). V was clipped by 0 bases and J by 0 bases; unmatched bases: 10. This CDR3 reads CSARDGTGLAGVYSYNEQFF. For the CDR3, the DNA is TGCAGTGCTAGAGATGGGACGGGACTAGCGGGAGTCTACTCCTACAATGAGCAGTTCTTC.

This clonotype came up many times. The chain has TRBV27 and TRBJ2-1; 11 bases line up with TRBD1. Germline assignment: CDR1 MNHEY and CDR2 SMNVEV (reference sequence). V dropped 7 bases and J dropped 8; count of bases not matched to a gene: 10. This CDR3 is built from 15 residues. CDR3 in DNA: TGTGCCAGCATCAACGGACAGGGGGCATTCGATGAGCAGTTCTTC. Translation gives CASINGQGAFDEQFF.

By sample fraction, this clonotype is medium-sized. This rearrangement joins TRBV20-1 to TRBJ2-3; TRBD1 might be the D (5 bases). The germline V and J ends were trimmed by 3 bases and 1 base, with 14 bases remaining between them. CDR1 and CDR2 (germline): DFQATT, SNEGSKA (reference sequence). The CDR3 sequence is 15 residues long. This CDR3 reads CSASHVGLRTDTQYF. The CDR3 nucleotides read TGCAGTGCTAGCCATGTGGGGCTCCGCACAGATACGCAGTATTTT.

This clonotype was seen at least ten times. The J gene is TRBJ1-1, the V gene TRBV20-1; possibly TRBD1 for D (5 bases). V lost 0 bases and J lost 4, with 12 bases in between. Germline CDR1 DFQATT, CDR2 SNEGSKA (reference sequence). The CDR3 runs 14 residues. CDR3 coding DNA: TGCAGTGCTAGAGACGGGGGGTGGGGCACTGAAGCTTTCTTT. This encodes CSARDGGWGTEAFF.

This clonotype was seen ten or more times. The CDR3 loop is CASSWVYGDEQFF. The CDR3 coding sequence is TGTGCCAGCAGCTGGGTTTACGGGGATGAGCAGTTCTTC. The genes are TRBV7-8 and TRBJ2-1, with D possibly matching TRBD2 (5 bases). The CDR3 is 13 residues long. V was pared by 4 bases and J by 8 bases, with 12 bases between. Germline CDR1 and CDR2: SGHVS and FQNEAQ.

This clonotype occurred many times. The genes are TRBV28 and TRBJ1-5, with a possible D match to TRBD1 (5 bases). V gave up 3 bases and J gave up 2 bases, with 11 bases separating them. Looked up from germline, CDR1 is MDHEN and CDR2 is SYDVKM. The CDR3 runs 15 residues. CDR3 amino acids: CASSFTGGGNQPQHF. The DNA of the CDR3 is TGTGCCAGCAGTTTTACCGGGGGAGGCAATCAGCCCCAGCATTTT.

This clonotype showed up just a few times. The V gene is TRBV19, the J gene TRBJ1-5; weak D call: TRBD1 (5 bases). The CDR3 loop spans 15 amino acids. Germline CDR1 LNHDA, CDR2 SQIVND (reference sequence). Trimming removed 0 bases from V and 5 bases from J, with 11 bases in between. CDR3 region: CASSIEGRGDQPQHF. The CDR3 coding sequence is TGTGCCAGTAGTATAGAGGGGCGAGGGGATCAGCCCCAGCATTTT.

This clonotype occurred many times. V is TRBV10-2 and J is TRBJ2-1, with TRBD2 matching 12 bases. This CDR3 comprises 16 residues. CDR1 and CDR2 (germline): WSHSY, SAAADI. Unmatched junction bases numbered 3, after V lost 2 bases and J lost 4 bases. The CDR3 is CASSEGLAGGYNEQFF. CDR3 nucleotide sequence: TGCGCCAGCAGTGAGGGTCTAGCGGGAGGGTACAATGAGCAGTTCTTC.

Ten or more counts support this clonotype. The rearrangement links TRBV12-3 or TRBV12-4 to TRBJ1-4, with 7 bases aligning to TRBD1. With 3 bases clipped from V and 3 bases from J, the junction kept 4 bases outside the gene matches. This CDR3 contains 15 residues. The CDR3 region is CASSLRGPANEKLFF. The DNA of the CDR3 is TGTGCCAGCAGTTTGAGGGGGCCAGCTAATGAAAAACTGTTTTTT.

This clonotype was detected many times. This chain links TRBV28 with TRBJ2-1, with TRBD2 identical over 9 bases. V was clipped by 5 bases and J by 6 bases; unmatched bases: 17. In germline, CDR1 is MDHEN, CDR2 SYDVKM. The CDR3 length is 18 residues. The CDR3 reads CASSAWAGGPNSLNEQFF. CDR3 nucleotides: TGTGCCAGCAGTGCCTGGGCGGGAGGGCCGAATAGCCTCAATGAGCAGTTCTTC. The whole variable domain, filled in from reference TRBV28 and TRBJ2-1, reads DVKVTQSSRYLVKRTGEKVFLECVQDMDHENMFWYRQDPGLGLRLIYFSYDVKMKEKGDIPEGYSVSREKKERFSLILESASTNQTSMYLCASSAWAGGPNSLNEQFFGPGTRLTVL.

This clonotype has ten or more counts. This chain links TRBV20-1 with TRBJ1-1; D not resolved. With 3 bases removed from V and 8 bases from J, the gap between germline ends came to 13 bases. The CDR3 runs to 12 residues. Germline V CDR1 and CDR2: DFQATT, SNEGSKA (reference sequence). The CDR3 reads CSASKTGFEAFF. As DNA, the CDR3 is TGCAGTGCTAGTAAGACGGGGTTCGAAGCTTTCTTT.

The sample holds many counts of this clonotype. The V and J genes are TRBV4-3 and TRBJ1-1; D is unresolved. This CDR3 is 14 amino acids long. V dropped 0 bases and J dropped 2 bases, with 7 bases sitting between them. Germline CDR1 and CDR2: LGHNA and YSLEER. CDR3 region: CASSQEPGNTEAFF. CDR3 sequence (DNA): TGCGCCAGCAGCCAAGAACCTGGCAACACTGAAGCTTTCTTT.

This clonotype was found many times. The genes are TRBV20-1 and TRBJ1-2; 7 bases line up with TRBD1. CDR3 length equals 14 residues. Germline CDR1 and CDR2: DFQATT and SNEGSKA (reference sequence). The V and J ends lost 1 base and 5 bases, in that order; junction bases with no gene match: 7. This CDR3 reads CSARGDGTAYGYTF. The CDR3 coding sequence is TGCAGTGCTAGAGGAGACGGGACAGCTTATGGCTACACCTTC.

The chain employs TRBV12-3 or TRBV12-4 and TRBJ2-7; 9 bases map to TRBD1. This CDR3 contains 13 residues. The junction had 4 bases not matched to a gene; V was cut back by 7 bases and J by 3 bases. The CDR3 protein is CASTRTGVYEQYF. CDR3 in DNA: TGTGCCAGCACCCGGACAGGGGTCTACGAGCAGTACTTC.

This clonotype was picked up many times. This chain joins TRBV15 and TRBJ2-7, with 7 bases aligning to TRBD2. Trimming at V came to 0 bases and at J to 3 bases, leaving 14 bases not matched to a gene. There are 18 residues in the CDR3. Germline V lookup: CDR1 LNHNV, CDR2 YYDKDF (reference sequence). Here the CDR3 reads CATSRDRAGESSLYEQYF. The CDR3 nucleotides are TGTGCCACCAGCAGAGATCGGGCGGGAGAATCTAGTCTCTACGAGCAGTACTTC.

This clonotype was observed at least ten times. The rearrangement joins TRBV11-2 to TRBJ2-2; unclear D gene. The CDR3 has 17 residues. Looked up from germline, CDR1 is SGHAT and CDR2 is FQNNGV. Trimming stripped 0 bases from V and 6 bases from J, with 17 bases between. CDR3 nucleotide sequence: TGTGCCAGCAGCTTAGATTTGTTTCGATTCGTCGCCGGGGAGCTGTTTTTT. It translates to CASSLDLFRFVAGELFF.

This clonotype has at least ten counts. The chain uses TRBV5-1 and TRBJ2-3, with D possibly matching TRBD2 (6 bases). The length of the CDR3 is 15 residues. Germline V CDR1 and CDR2: SGHRS, YFSETQ. V gave up 1 base and J gave up 0 bases, with 9 bases separating them. For the CDR3, the DNA is TGCGCCAGCAGCTTGTCTAGCGTAAGCACAGATACGCAGTATTTT. Translation: CASSLSSVSTDTQYF. Full variable domain (missing parts from reference TRBV5-1 and TRBJ2-3): KAGVTQTPRYLIKTRGQQVTLSCSPISGHRSVSWYQQTPGQGLQFLFEYFSETQRNKGNFPGRFSGRQFSNSRSEMNVSTLELGDSALYLCASSLSSVSTDTQYFGPGTRLTVL.

This clonotype was observed many times. For the CDR3, the DNA is TGTGCCAGCAGCGCAACTAGCGGAGATAAAGAGACCCAGTACTTC. Its translation: CASSATSGDKETQYF. The gene calls are TRBV7-2 and TRBJ2-5; 8 bases map to TRBD2. V gave up 5 bases and J gave up 3 bases; unmatched junction bases: 8. This CDR3 has 15 residues. In germline, CDR1 is SGHTA, CDR2 FQGNSA.